This passage covers 26 T cell receptor beta chains from one sample sequenced in a study of blood T cell repertoires in COVID-19. Assay used: immunoSEQ multiplex PCR; TCRdb lists only in-frame clones, some missing. Of fewer than 350,000 clones in the sample, roughly 85% were seen once. The sequenced sample was PBMCs or T cells enriched from blood (not recorded which). Source of these receptors: a woman between 50 and 59 years old who had recovered from COVID-19.

The CDR3, as DNA: TGTGCCAGCAGCTTAGGAGGGGTTAGCACAGATACGCAGTATTTT. The encoded protein is CASSLGGVSTDTQYF. The V gene is TRBV6-5, the J gene TRBJ2-3; D is possibly TRBD2 (6 bases). CDR3 length equals 15 residues. V lost 6 bases and J lost 0, with 13 bases in between. Germline V gene sequence: CDR1 MNHEY, CDR2 SVGAGI.

This chain links TRBV30 with TRBJ1-1, with TRBD1 matching over 8 bases. Germline CDR1 GTSNPN, CDR2 SVGIG (reference sequence). V was clipped by 2 bases and J by 11 bases; unmatched bases: 7. This CDR3 contains 12 residues. The CDR3 DNA reads as TGTGCCTGGAGTCCGACAGGGGTGAGGGCTTTCTTT. It specifies CAWSPTGVRAFF.

The chain links TRBV19 to TRBJ2-2; possible D gene TRBD1, 6 bases. Trimming left V 2 bases short and J 6 bases short, with 7 bases between. The CDR3 extends over 13 amino acids. Germline lookup yields CDR1 LNHDA and CDR2 SQIVND (reference sequence). Here the CDR3 DNA reads TGTGCCAGTAGTATATGGGGGCCCGGGGAGCTGTTTTTT. This codes for CASSIWGPGELFF.

J is TRBJ2-3 and V is TRBV10-3; D is uncertain. Germline V gene data show CDR1 as ENHRY and CDR2 as SYGVKD. The CDR3 loop spans 11 amino acids. V was trimmed by 10 bases and J by 4 bases, leaving 9 bases between them. The CDR3 here is CATSSADTQYF. DNA for the CDR3: TGTGCCACCTCGAGCGCAGATACGCAGTATTTT.

The rearrangement joins TRBV9 to TRBJ2-2; 10 bases are shared with TRBD2. Germline CDR1 SGDLS, CDR2 YYNGEE. The CDR3 totals 15 residues. V shed 6 bases, J shed 8 bases, and the junction held 10 bases outside the gene matches. CDR3 residues: CASTSSGSSRGELFF. In DNA form, the CDR3 reads TGTGCCAGCACATCTAGCGGGAGTTCCCGGGGGGAGCTGTTTTTT.

The chain links TRBV15 to TRBJ2-5, with D possibly matching TRBD1 (6 bases). Between the trimmed V and J ends, which lost 5 bases and 0 bases, there was a span of 16 bases. The CDR3 has 16 amino acids. Germline V gives CDR1 LNHNV, CDR2 YYDKDF (reference sequence). DNA for the CDR3: TGTGCCACCAGCCGCCGTGGGGGCTTTAACCAAGAGACCCAGTACTTC. This translates into CATSRRGGFNQETQYF.

V is TRBV6-5 and J is TRBJ1-3; D might be TRBD1 (5 bases). V was pared by 5 bases and J by 0 bases, with 11 bases between. This CDR3 is built from 15 residues. Germline loops: CDR1 MNHEY, CDR2 SVGAGI. The CDR3 loop reads CASSRQGSSGNTIYF. CDR3 sequence (DNA): TGTGCCAGCAGTAGGCAGGGATCCTCTGGAAACACCATATATTTT.

The genes are TRBV5-4 and TRBJ2-4, with a possible D match to TRBD2 (5 bases). The germline V gene has CDR1 SGHNT and CDR2 YYREEE (reference sequence). Between the trimmed V and J ends, which lost 4 bases and 6 bases, there was a span of 11 bases. CDR3 length: 13 residues. The CDR3 reads CASSANRGNIQYF. CDR3 coding DNA: TGTGCCAGCAGCGCCAACCGGGGAAACATTCAGTACTTC.

This chain joins TRBV4-1 and TRBJ2-2; D gene unclear. The germline V gene encodes CDR1 MGHRA and CDR2 YSYEKL. V was trimmed by 3 bases and J by 4 bases, leaving 6 bases between them. The length of the CDR3 is 13 residues. The CDR3 DNA reads TGCGCCAGCAGCCACGGAGTCACCGGGGAGCTGTTTTTT. Translation gives CASSHGVTGELFF.

The chain combines TRBV29-1 with TRBJ1-2; 7 bases are shared with TRBD1. This CDR3 spans 12 amino acids. Germline loops: CDR1 SQVTM, CDR2 ANQGSEA. V was clipped by 5 bases and J by 6 bases; unmatched bases: 6. The CDR3 nucleotides are TGCAGCGTTCTGACAGGGTGGGATGGCTACACCTTC. Translated: CSVLTGWDGYTF.

This clone was counted once. This rearrangement joins TRBV19 to TRBJ2-1, with TRBD2 matching over 8 bases. The V gene's germline CDR1 is LNHDA and CDR2 SQIVND (reference sequence). The CDR3 covers 15 residues. V lost 1 base and J lost 8; bases outside the gene matches: 7. CDR3 amino acids: CASSIASGSKYEQFF. CDR3 DNA: TGTGCCAGTAGTATAGCCAGCGGGAGTAAGTATGAGCAGTTCTTC.

The rearrangement joins TRBV5-1 to TRBJ1-1; 7 nucleotides agree with TRBD1. The CDR3 is made up of 13 amino acids. Germline V gives CDR1 SGHRS, CDR2 YFSETQ. Germline trimming cut 4 bases from V and 3 bases from J; bases unmatched to any gene: 3. Written as DNA, the CDR3 is TGCGCCAGCAGCGAGGGACAGCACACTGAAGCTTTCTTT. Translated, it gives CASSEGQHTEAFF. Drawing the rest from reference TRBV5-1 and TRBJ1-1, the complete variable domain is KAGVTQTPRYLIKTRGQQVTLSCSPISGHRSVSWYQQTPGQGLQFLFEYFSETQRNKGNFPGRFSGRQFSNSRSEMNVSTLELGDSALYLCASSEGQHTEAFFGQGTRLTVV.

V gene TRBV7-8 combines with J gene TRBJ2-2; 7 bases match TRBD2. The germline CDR1 and CDR2 sequences are SGHVS and FQNEAQ. With 0 bases clipped from V and 7 bases from J, the junction kept 8 bases outside the gene matches. This CDR3 contains 16 residues. CDR3: CASSLAGGGNGGELFF. CDR3 nucleotides: TGTGCCAGCAGCTTAGCGGGGGGAGGGAACGGCGGGGAGCTGTTTTTT.

The V gene is TRBV30, the J gene TRBJ1-1; D gene unclear. Trimming cost V 4 bases and J 2 bases, with 11 bases left between them. In germline, CDR1 is GTSNPN, CDR2 SVGIG (reference sequence). The CDR3 has 13 amino acids. The CDR3 region is CAWIGLRNTEAFF. The DNA of the CDR3 is TGTGCCTGGATCGGTTTACGTAACACTGAAGCTTTCTTT.

The J gene is TRBJ1-5, the V gene TRBV6-6; 7 bases fit TRBD1. This CDR3 is built from 15 residues. J lost 3 bases, V lost 2 bases, and 4 bases had no gene match. The germline V gene has CDR1 MNHNY and CDR2 SVGAGI (reference sequence). CDR3 coding DNA: TGTGCCAGCAGTTACAAAGGGGGCACCAATCAGCCCCAGCATTTT. This sequence encodes CASSYKGGTNQPQHF.

This rearrangement joins TRBV15 to TRBJ1-1; D call uncertain. The ends were cut back, 8 bases at V and 5 bases at J, with 18 bases in the middle. This CDR3 has 14 amino acids. Germline V gene data show CDR1 as LNHNV and CDR2 as YYDKDF (reference sequence). The CDR3 reads CATSVAGVETEAFF. In nucleotides, the CDR3 is TGTGCCACCTCGGTGGCCGGGGTTGAGACTGAAGCTTTCTTT.

V gene TRBV27 combines with J gene TRBJ2-3, with 7 nucleotides matching TRBD2. CDR3 length equals 17 residues. Losses at the gene ends were 3 bases for V and 0 bases for J; bases not matched to a gene: 9. The V gene's germline CDR1 is MNHEY and CDR2 SMNVEV (reference sequence). The CDR3 loop is CASSFVPPGGSTDTQYF. DNA of the CDR3: TGTGCCAGCAGTTTTGTCCCCCCGGGGGGAAGCACAGATACGCAGTATTTT.

The CDR3 DNA reads as TGCGCCAGCAGTGAAGCCGGGACTAGGGCTGAGCAGTACTTC. Its translation: CASSEAGTRAEQYF. The rearrangement uses TRBV10-1 and TRBJ2-7; 8 bases agree with TRBD2. Germline assignment: CDR1 WNHNN and CDR2 SYGVQD (reference sequence). The length of the CDR3 is 14 residues. With V trimmed by 3 bases and J by 7 bases, 8 bases remained unmatched.

The chain is built from TRBV28 and TRBJ1-2; D remains unclear. The CDR3 consists of 14 residues. V was clipped by 5 bases and J by 2 bases, with 12 bases between them. The germline V gene has CDR1 MDHEN and CDR2 SYDVKM. CDR3 sequence (DNA): TGTGCCAGCAGTCCCCCACTGCACAACTATGGCTACACCTTC. This encodes CASSPPLHNYGYTF.

On this clone: Other nucleotide sequences in the sample specify the same CDR3. V usage is TRBV3-1 (or the pseudogene TRBV3-2) and J usage is TRBJ2-3; TRBD2 agrees at 7 bases. CDR1 is LGHDT and CDR2 is YNNKEL in the germline V gene (reference sequence). The CDR3 contains 15 residues. Unmatched junction bases numbered 3, after V lost 0 bases and J lost 3 bases. This CDR3 reads CASSQESGGTDTQYF. Written as DNA, the CDR3 is TGTGCCAGCAGCCAAGAGTCGGGAGGAACAGATACGCAGTATTTT.

The chain recombines TRBV9 with TRBJ2-5; TRBD1 aligns across 10 bases. J gave up 5 bases and V 4 bases, and 5 bases lay outside the gene matches. CDR1 and CDR2 (germline): SGDLS, YYNGEE. CDR3 length: 14 amino acids. CDR3 sequence (DNA): TGTGCCAGCAGCCTTAGACAGGGGGCTGAGACCCAGTACTTC. This sequence encodes CASSLRQGAETQYF.

This clone was observed once. This chain links TRBV2 with TRBJ2-1, with TRBD2 identical over 7 bases. V dropped 7 bases and J dropped 7; count of bases not matched to a gene: 7. CDR3 length: 13 residues. From germline, CDR1 is SNHLY and CDR2 FYNNEI. The CDR3 reads CASIRTRENEQFF. The CDR3 DNA is TGTGCCAGCATCAGGACTAGAGAGAATGAGCAGTTCTTC.

The chain is built from TRBV14 and TRBJ1-1, with D possibly TRBD1 on 6 matching bases. The V gene lost 1 base and the J gene lost 0 bases, with 21 bases spanning the gap. The CDR3 is 19 residues long. Germline CDR1 and CDR2: SGHDN and FVKESK. This CDR3 reads CASSQATRVQGFLNTEAFF. CDR3 coding DNA: TGTGCCAGCAGCCAAGCCACCCGGGTACAGGGCTTCCTGAACACTGAAGCTTTCTTT. The full variable domain, rest sourced from reference TRBV14 and TRBJ1-1, is EAGVTQFPSHSVIEKGQTVTLRCDPISGHDNLYWYRRVMGKEIKFLLHFVKESKQDESGMPNNRFLAERTGGTYSTLKVQPAELEDSGVYFCASSQATRVQGFLNTEAFFGQGTRLTVV.

The chain combines TRBV19 with TRBJ2-2; perhaps TRBD1 as D (6 bases). Germline V CDR1 and CDR2: LNHDA, SQIVND (reference sequence). V was cut by 9 bases and J by 7 bases, with 9 bases left in between. The CDR3 loop spans 11 amino acids. CDR3 amino acids: CASTGHGELFF. DNA for the CDR3: TGTGCCAGCACAGGGCACGGGGAGCTGTTTTTT.

The chain links TRBV7-9 to TRBJ1-3; tentative D call: TRBD1 (5 bases). The germline gives CDR1 SEHNR, CDR2 FQNEAQ (reference sequence). This CDR3 is 14 amino acids long. Deletions cut 7 bases from V and 3 bases from J, with 13 bases between. In nucleotides, the CDR3 is TGTGCCAGCACTCCCGGGGGAAATGGAAACACCATATATTTT. It encodes CASTPGGNGNTIYF.

Only a few counts were recorded for this clone. The V gene is TRBV28, the J gene TRBJ1-5, with D hard to call. The CDR3 is made up of 16 amino acids. Germline-derived CDR1 and CDR2 are MDHEN and SYDVKM. The V end lost 7 bases, the J end lost 6 bases, and 22 bases lay between the germline ends. The CDR3 DNA follows: TGTGCCAGCATTCAACTCAGGCTTTCATCCACTCAGCCCCAGCATTTT. Protein product: CASIQLRLSSTQPQHF.